The 4 T cell receptor beta chains listed next were all sequenced from one sample in a study of cytomegalovirus exposure and HLA in healthy donors (TCRdb year 2017). Libraries were made using the immunoSEQ multiplex PCR assay. TCRdb limited this immuneACCESS table to in-frame rearrangements with V and J called. A share of clones is missing; checked studies link under half to unresolved V genes, and the rest is unexplained. The sample yields 70,000 to 75,000 clones; around 94% were counted once. Approximately 3% of the sample comes from the top ten. Sequenced: PBMCs. These receptors were collected from a woman between 18 and 29 years old in good health and CMV-seropositive.

J is TRBJ2-7 and V is TRBV6-5; 7 bases are a match to TRBD2. The trim removed 4 bases at V and 2 bases at J, leaving 5 bases unmatched. This CDR3 is built from 14 residues. Germline CDR1 MNHEY, CDR2 SVGAGI. The CDR3 protein is CASSSSGTPYEQYF. CDR3 DNA: TGTGCCAGCAGTTCGAGCGGGACCCCCTACGAGCAGTACTTC.

In nucleotides, the CDR3 is TGTGCCAGCAGCTTAGATGGGAGAATGAACACTGAAGCTTTCTTT. Protein sequence: CASSLDGRMNTEAFF. The V call is TRBV11-2, the J call TRBJ1-1, with D hard to call. This CDR3 spans 15 amino acids. Trimming shortened V by 0 bases and J by 0 bases, and 8 bases separated the two germline ends. The germline V gene encodes CDR1 SGHAT and CDR2 FQNNGV.

This chain uses TRBV19 with TRBJ2-1; 8 bases line up with TRBD1. The CDR3 loop spans 14 amino acids. The J segment lost 8 bases and the V segment lost 5 bases, leaving 8 bases of the junction unmatched. Per germline, CDR1 LNHDA and CDR2 SQIVND (reference sequence). The CDR3 DNA reads as TGTGCCAGTAGTGTGTTACAGGGGGTCCATGAGCAGTTCTTC. It codes for CASSVLQGVHEQFF.

The sample holds one count of this clone. The genes are TRBV29-1 and TRBJ1-2; D remains ambiguous. Germline CDR1 and CDR2: SQVTM and ANQGSEA. V was shortened by 4 bases and J by 4 bases, with 10 bases between the two germline ends. The CDR3 length is 12 residues. The chain's CDR3 is CSVGNPSYGYTF. CDR3 sequence (DNA): TGCAGCGTTGGGAACCCTAGCTATGGCTACACCTTC.